This T cell receptor (beta chain) was identified during a study of neoadjuvant anti-PD-1 for oral cavity cancer. V was clipped by 7 bases and J by 5 bases; unmatched bases: 8. Germline lookup yields CDR1 MNHNS and CDR2 SASEGT. This CDR3 region has 14 residues. Most PBMC samples had 480 ng input DNA in six replicates. Sequencing was performed with immunoSEQ multiplex PCR; in TCRdb, only in-frame clones are kept and a portion is missing. The profile shows around 16,000 clones, roughly 69% of them singletons. Here the sequenced sample was PBMCs, taken before nivolumab (anti-PD-1) treatment. The sequence came from a person aged 40-85 years with oral cavity squamous cell carcinoma. This rearrangement joins TRBV6-1 to TRBJ2-1; TRBD2 matches 7 bases. CDR3 DNA sequence: TGTGCCAGCAAGCTTATAGCGGGTGACAATGAGCAGTTCTTC. Amino acids: CASKLIAGDNEQFF.